This TCR beta chain was documented in a study of shared clonotypes between healthy human individuals. Study information: Researchers assigned three CD4 naive, three CD4 memory, two CD8 naive and one CD8 memory plate to each donor.

J gave up 0 bases and V 5 bases, and 1 base lay outside the gene matches. In germline, CDR1 is SSHAT, CDR2 FNYEAQ (reference sequence). CDR3 size: 15 residues. Study-wide results and caveats: Some clonotypes were shared by all four sorted-subset donors, while others were not shared. The non-shared ones had lower generation probabilities than the shared ones. Generally, naive subsets (rather than memory subsets) showed larger estimated richness. Sorted-subset sequencing, rarefaction showed, was incomplete despite large depth.

For this clone: The antigen is undetermined.

Data came from immunoSEQ multiplex PCR; TCRdb stores just in-frame clones and leaves some out. The repertoire consists of roughly 1.4 million clones, with 97% to 99% occurring once and the leading ten covering about 0.35%. The source is a man in his thirties or forties in good health. The chain joins TRBV7-7 to TRBJ2-2; the match to TRBD1 covers 9 bases. The sequenced sample was naive CD4+ T cells sorted from blood. Documented subset: CD45RA+ positively selected. For the CDR3, the DNA is TGTGCCAGCAGCCGGGACAGGGCGAACACCGGGGAGCTGTTTTTT. Translating it yields CASSRDRANTGELFF.